The sequence of this T cell receptor (beta chain) was determined in a study of T cell responses to AZD1222 COVID-19 vaccine. Sequencing was performed with immunoSEQ multiplex PCR; in TCRdb, only in-frame clones are kept and a portion is missing. The sample shows some 140,000 clones, 80% to 90% of them seen only once. CDR1 and CDR2 from the germline V gene are SGHTA and FQGNSA. The CDR3 loop spans 15 amino acids. Trimming shortened V by 5 bases and J by 3 bases, and 16 bases separated the two germline ends. Overall study findings and caveats: Baseline testing showed seropositivity in only six or seven AZD1222 recipients.

Of note for this clone: Its antigen is not known.

This clonotype originated in an adult in good health. The source material was peripheral blood, sampled on day 0 of AZD1222 vaccination. This sequence joins TRBV7-2 and TRBJ1-2; D perhaps matches TRBD1 (6 bases). CDR3 in amino acids: CASSDVTGPHYGYTF. CDR3 DNA sequence: TGTGCCAGCAGCGACGTGACAGGCCCACACTATGGCTACACCTTC.